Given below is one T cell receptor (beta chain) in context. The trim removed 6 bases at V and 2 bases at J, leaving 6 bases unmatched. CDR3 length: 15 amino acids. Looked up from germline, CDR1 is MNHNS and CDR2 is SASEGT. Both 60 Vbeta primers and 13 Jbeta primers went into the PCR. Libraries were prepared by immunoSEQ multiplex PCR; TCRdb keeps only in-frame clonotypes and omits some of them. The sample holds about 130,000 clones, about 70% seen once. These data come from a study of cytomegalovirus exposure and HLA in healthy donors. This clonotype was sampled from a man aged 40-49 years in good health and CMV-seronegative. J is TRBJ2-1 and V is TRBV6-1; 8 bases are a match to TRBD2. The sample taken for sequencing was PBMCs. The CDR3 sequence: CASRPTSEAYNEQFF. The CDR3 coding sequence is TGTGCCAGCAGACCGACTAGCGAGGCCTACAATGAGCAGTTCTTC.